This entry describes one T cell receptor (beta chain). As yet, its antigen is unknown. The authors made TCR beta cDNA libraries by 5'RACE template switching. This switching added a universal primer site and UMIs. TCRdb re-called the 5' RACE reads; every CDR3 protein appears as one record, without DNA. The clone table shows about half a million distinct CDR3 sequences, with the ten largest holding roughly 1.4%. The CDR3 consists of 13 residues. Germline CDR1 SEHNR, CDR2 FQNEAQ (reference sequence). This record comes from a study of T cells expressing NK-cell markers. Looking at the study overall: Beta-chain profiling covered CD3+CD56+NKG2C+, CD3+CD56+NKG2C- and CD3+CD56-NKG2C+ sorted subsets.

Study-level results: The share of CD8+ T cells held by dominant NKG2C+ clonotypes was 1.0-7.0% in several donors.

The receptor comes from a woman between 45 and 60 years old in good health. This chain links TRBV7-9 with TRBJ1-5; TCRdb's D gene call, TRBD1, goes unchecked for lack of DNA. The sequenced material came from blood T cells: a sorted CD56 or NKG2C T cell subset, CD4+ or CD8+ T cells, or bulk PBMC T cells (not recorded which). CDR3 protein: CASTQDRGQPQHF.